This T cell receptor beta chain was sequenced during a study of blood T cell repertoires in COVID-19. The length of the CDR3 is 14 residues. The germline gives CDR1 MDHEN, CDR2 SYDVKM. V was clipped by 2 bases and J by 3 bases, with 10 bases between them. Measured with immunoSEQ multiplex PCR; TCRdb has only the in-frame clones, and not every one. The table records more than 200,000 clones, around 89% of them present only once. This receptor was identified in a woman in her thirties who had recovered from COVID-19. What was sequenced was PBMCs or T cells enriched from blood (not recorded which). J is TRBJ1-2 and V is TRBV28; D gene ambiguous. CDR3 in amino acids: CASSLTRTYYGYTF. DNA for the CDR3: TGTGCCAGCAGTTTAACGCGGACTTACTATGGCTACACCTTC.